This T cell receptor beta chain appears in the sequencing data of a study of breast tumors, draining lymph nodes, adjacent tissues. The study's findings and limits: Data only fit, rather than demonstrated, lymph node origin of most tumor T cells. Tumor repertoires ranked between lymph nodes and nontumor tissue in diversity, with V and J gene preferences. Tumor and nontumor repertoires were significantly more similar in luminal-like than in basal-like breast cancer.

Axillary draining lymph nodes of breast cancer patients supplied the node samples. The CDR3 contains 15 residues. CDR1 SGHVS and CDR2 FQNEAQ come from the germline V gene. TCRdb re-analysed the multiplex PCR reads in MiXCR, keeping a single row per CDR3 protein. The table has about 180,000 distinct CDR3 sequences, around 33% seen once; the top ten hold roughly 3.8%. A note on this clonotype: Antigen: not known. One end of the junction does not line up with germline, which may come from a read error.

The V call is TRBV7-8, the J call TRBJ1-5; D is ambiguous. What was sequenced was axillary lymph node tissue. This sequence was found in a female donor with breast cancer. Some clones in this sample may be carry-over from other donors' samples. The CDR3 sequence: CVSSPGSSGNQPQHF. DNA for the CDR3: TGTGTCAGCAGCCCCGGTTCCAGTGGCAATCAGCCCCAGCATTTT.